Below are 9 T cell receptor beta chains sequenced from a single sample in a study of high-grade serous ovarian cancer treatment subgroups. Sequencing used immunoSEQ multiplex PCR; TCRdb keeps in-frame clones, though not all of them. The sample contains 4,900 or so clones, roughly 75% of which appear only once. Tumor samples were taken before definitive surgery or chemotherapy. Sequencing input: tumor tissue. Receptors were obtained from a human patient with high-grade serous ovarian cancer.

The CDR3 sequence: CASSRPGQGMNTEAFF. CDR3 DNA sequence: TGTGCCAGCTCACGACCGGGACAGGGTATGAACACTGAAGCTTTCTTT. The rearrangement uses TRBV18 and TRBJ1-1; the match to TRBD1 covers 9 bases. This CDR3 has 16 amino acids. Germline CDR1 and CDR2: KGHSH and LQKENI. V shed 4 bases and J 0 bases; nucleotides not matched to a gene: 6. The full variable domain, with the rest looked up from reference TRBV18 and TRBJ1-1, is NAGVMQNPRHLVRRRGQEARLRCSPMKGHSHVYWYRQLPEEGLKFMVYLQKENIIDESGMPKERFSAEFPKEGPSILRIQQVVRGDSAAYFCASSRPGQGMNTEAFFGQGTRLTVV.

The chain links TRBV21-1 to TRBJ1-5; TRBD1 was called by the table and not checked on the DNA. TRBV21-1 corresponds to a pseudogene. The CDR3 sequence is 13 residues long. The CDR3 sequence is CASILDRAKAQHF. The CDR3 region has the DNA TGTGCCAGCATCCTAGACAGGGCGAAGGCCCAGCATTTT.

This chain links TRBV4-3 with TRBJ1-4, with 9 bases identical to TRBD1. V lost 4 bases, J lost 0 bases, and 12 bases stayed unmatched. Germline V gives CDR1 LGHNA, CDR2 YSLEER. This CDR3 spans 19 amino acids. The CDR3 DNA follows: TGCGCCAGCAGCCTCCTCCTTCCGGGACAGGGTACAACTAATGAAAAACTGTTTTTT. Its protein product is CASSLLLPGQGTTNEKLFF.

The V and J genes are TRBV25-1 and TRBJ1-3, with 7 nucleotides matching TRBD1. The CDR3 covers 15 residues. Per the germline V gene, CDR1 is MGHDK and CDR2 is SYGVNS. The V gene end was trimmed by 1 base and the J gene end by 2 bases; junction bases not matched to a gene: 2. Here the CDR3 reads CASSELDRAGNTIYF. In nucleotides, the CDR3 is TGTGCCAGCAGTGAATTAGACAGGGCTGGAAACACCATATATTTT. Together with reference TRBV25-1 and TRBJ1-3, the CDR3 gives the full variable domain: EADIYQTPRYLVIGTGKKITLECSQTMGHDKMYWYQQDPGMELHLIHYSYGVNSTEKGDLSSESTVSRIRTEHFPLTLESARPSHTSQYLCASSELDRAGNTIYFGEGSWLTVV.

This chain joins TRBV6-1 and TRBJ2-5; 7 bases map to TRBD1. The J call is in doubt because the DNA end fits TRBJ2-7 better. Germline V gene sequence: CDR1 MNHNS, CDR2 SASEGT. The CDR3 loop spans 13 amino acids. CDR3 DNA sequence: TGTGCCAGCATCCCGACAGGGTTGTACGAGCAGTACTTC. It translates to CASIPTGLYEQYF.

The chain couples TRBV19 to TRBJ2-1, with TRBD1 matching 9 bases. The length of the CDR3 is 16 residues. The V and J ends lost 5 bases and 6 bases, in that order; junction bases with no gene match: 11. Germline V gene lookup returns CDR1 LNHDA and CDR2 SQIVND (reference sequence). The CDR3 loop is CASSALQGASSNEQFF. The CDR3, as DNA: TGTGCCAGTAGTGCGCTACAGGGGGCAAGTAGCAATGAGCAGTTCTTC.

V and J are TRBV9 and TRBJ1-5; the D is unclear. V lost 3 bases and J lost 3, with 16 bases in between. Germline V gene sequence: CDR1 SGDLS, CDR2 YYNGEE. The CDR3 is 16 residues long. The CDR3 DNA is TGTGCCAGCAGCGCCGGGGAAGGGTCCCCCAATCAGCCCCAGCATTTT. The encoded protein is CASSAGEGSPNQPQHF.

This clone was picked up one time. The V and J genes are TRBV19 and TRBJ1-4; a weak D match, TRBD1 (5 bases). The CDR3 has 15 amino acids. Trimming pared 4 bases from V and 5 bases from J, leaving 14 bases between. Germline CDR1 LNHDA, CDR2 SQIVND (reference sequence). CDR3 in amino acids: CASSKIGTSNEKLFF. CDR3 in DNA: TGTGCCAGTAGTAAGATCGGGACGTCGAATGAAAAACTGTTTTTT.

This clone occurred once. The V call is TRBV7-2, the J call TRBJ2-7; 7 bases map to TRBD1. V shed 5 bases, J shed 6 bases, and the junction held 4 bases outside the gene matches. CDR3 length equals 12 residues. Germline lookup yields CDR1 SGHTA and CDR2 FQGNSA. In nucleotides, the CDR3 is TGTGCCAGCAGCCCCCACAGGGGCGAGCAGTACTTC. Translation gives CASSPHRGEQYF.